The 12 T cell receptor beta chains below come from one sample, sequenced in a study of Graves' ophthalmopathy and Graves' hyperthyroidism. Amplification of TCR beta CDR3 regions used RNA transcripts. The workflow started with a first-round RT-PCR run with HTBI primers and then moved on to a second-round multiplex PCR. TCRdb itself ran the multiplex PCR reads through MiXCR, one entry per CDR3 protein. The table lists 200,000 to 250,000 distinct CDR3 sequences, roughly 21% of them singletons, with roughly 39% in the top ten. Sequencing was carried out using peripheral blood. The receptors shown here come from a woman in her 50s with Graves' ophthalmopathy.

Ten or more counts support this clonotype. V gene TRBV27 combines with J gene TRBJ2-7, with 13 nucleotides matching TRBD2. The CDR3 totals 16 residues. V lost 5 bases and J lost 7; bases outside the gene matches: 11. Germline CDR1 and CDR2: MNHEY and SMNVEV (reference sequence). The CDR3 DNA follows: TGTGCCAGCAGTGTGGGACTAGCGGGACTAAGGTGGGAGCAGTACTTC. Its translation: CASSVGLAGLRWEQYF.

V is TRBV20-1 and J is TRBJ2-7; TRBD2 matches at 8 bases. The ends lost 3 bases at V and 3 bases at J; junction bases unmatched: 4. This CDR3 spans 13 amino acids. CDR1 is DFQATT, CDR2 SNEGSKA, per germline (reference sequence). CDR3 nucleotide sequence: TGCAGTGCTAGCGCGGGACTAGGCTACGAGCAGTACTTC. Its translation is CSASAGLGYEQYF.

In its sample, this clonotype was seen many times. The chain joins TRBV20-1 to TRBJ1-1, with D perhaps matching TRBD1 (5 bases). V was shortened by 6 bases and J by 6 bases, with 26 bases between the two germline ends. In germline, CDR1 is DFQATT, CDR2 SNEGSKA (reference sequence). The CDR3 consists of 16 residues. CDR3 DNA sequence: TGCAGTGCCCCCGACCCTTCCGGGAGGGGTTTCTCTGAAGCTTTCTTT. Its translation: CSAPDPSGRGFSEAFF.

The rearrangement uses TRBV19 and TRBJ1-6; TRBD1 might be the D (6 bases). The CDR3 is 14 amino acids. V was shortened by 7 bases and J by 8 bases, with 15 bases between the two germline ends. Germline assignment: CDR1 LNHDA and CDR2 SQIVND (reference sequence). CDR3 DNA sequence: TGTGCCAGTACAGAGGGGGGACCTGATTCACCCCTCCACTTT. It translates to CASTEGGPDSPLHF.

The table lists this clonotype with a few counts. This sequence joins TRBV19 and TRBJ1-1; D may be TRBD1 (5 bases). Trimming cost V 3 bases and J 1 base, with 12 bases left between them. The germline V gene encodes CDR1 LNHDA and CDR2 SQIVND (reference sequence). This CDR3 has 15 amino acids. CDR3 region: CASSIGGSPNTEAFF. DNA for the CDR3: TGTGCCAGTAGTATCGGGGGGTCCCCGAACACTGAAGCTTTCTTT.

The gene calls are TRBV5-1 and TRBJ2-7, with D perhaps matching TRBD1 (5 bases). The CDR3 sequence is 15 residues long. Trimming shortened V by 3 bases and J by 2 bases, and 15 bases separated the two germline ends. From germline, CDR1 is SGHRS and CDR2 YFSETQ. For the CDR3, the DNA is TGCGCCAGCAGCTACTACCAGGACACCCCCTACGAGCAGTACTTC. As protein: CASSYYQDTPYEQYF.

This clonotype was seen at least ten times. V and J are TRBV29-1 and TRBJ2-2, with D hard to call. There are 14 residues in the CDR3. V shed 2 bases and J shed 3 bases, with 10 bases lying between them. CDR1 SQVTM and CDR2 ANQGSEA come from the germline V gene. DNA of the CDR3: TGCAGCGTTGAACTTCCCGGCTACACCGGGGAGCTGTTTTTT. Protein sequence: CSVELPGYTGELFF.

This clonotype has at least ten counts. The rearrangement links TRBV7-2 to TRBJ2-6; D call uncertain. There are 15 residues in the CDR3. The V gene lost 5 bases and the J gene lost 4 bases, with 12 bases spanning the gap. CDR1 is SGHTA and CDR2 is FQGNSA in the germline V gene. The CDR3 loop is CASSPDGVGANVLTF. The DNA of the CDR3 is TGTGCCAGCAGCCCAGATGGGGTCGGGGCCAACGTCCTGACTTTC. Using reference TRBV7-2 and TRBJ2-6 for the parts outside the CDR3, the full variable domain is GAGVSQSPSNKVTEKGKDVELRCDPISGHTALYWYRQSLGQGLEFLIYFQGNSAPDKSGLPSDRFSAERTGGSVSTLTIQRTQQEDSAVYLCASSPDGVGANVLTFGAGSRLTVL.

The sample holds one count of this clonotype. This chain connects TRBV6-2 or TRBV6-3 to TRBJ1-5; tentative D call: TRBD1 (5 bases). This CDR3 comprises 15 residues. The ends were cut back, 5 bases at V and 6 bases at J, with 17 bases in the middle. CDR1 is MNHEY, CDR2 SVGEGT, per germline. The CDR3: CASSPGPPGGQPQHF. CDR3 coding DNA: TGTGCCAGCAGTCCCGGGCCCCCGGGGGGTCAGCCCCAGCATTTT.

V usage is TRBV28 and J usage is TRBJ2-2, with 7 bases identical to TRBD1. This CDR3 is built from 17 residues. The V gene end was trimmed by 6 bases and the J gene end by 2 bases; junction bases not matched to a gene: 12. CDR1 is MDHEN, CDR2 SYDVKM, per germline. Written as DNA, the CDR3 is TGTGCCAGCAGCCATAGCTTGACAGGGTCCAACACCGGGGAGCTGTTTTTT. It is translated as CASSHSLTGSNTGELFF.

The rearrangement joins TRBV20-1 to TRBJ2-7, with D perhaps being TRBD1 or TRBD2 (5 bases each). The germline V gene has CDR1 DFQATT and CDR2 SNEGSKA (reference sequence). Between the trimmed V and J ends, which lost 8 bases and 4 bases, there was a span of 21 bases. The CDR3 consists of 14 residues. The CDR3 DNA sequence: TGCAGTACCGCTCCCACTAGGGGCGGTTACGAGCAGTACTTC. This translates into CSTAPTRGGYEQYF.

There are many counts of this clonotype. One end of the junction does not line up with germline, which may come from a read error. The J gene is TRBJ2-5, the V gene TRBV7-6, with no clear D. The germline CDR1 and CDR2 sequences are SGHVS and FNYEAQ. The CDR3 is 12 residues long. The CDR3 reads CAGKGTGLPPNF. CDR3 bases: TGTGCCGGCAAGGGCACCGGCCTTCCCCCTAACTTC.